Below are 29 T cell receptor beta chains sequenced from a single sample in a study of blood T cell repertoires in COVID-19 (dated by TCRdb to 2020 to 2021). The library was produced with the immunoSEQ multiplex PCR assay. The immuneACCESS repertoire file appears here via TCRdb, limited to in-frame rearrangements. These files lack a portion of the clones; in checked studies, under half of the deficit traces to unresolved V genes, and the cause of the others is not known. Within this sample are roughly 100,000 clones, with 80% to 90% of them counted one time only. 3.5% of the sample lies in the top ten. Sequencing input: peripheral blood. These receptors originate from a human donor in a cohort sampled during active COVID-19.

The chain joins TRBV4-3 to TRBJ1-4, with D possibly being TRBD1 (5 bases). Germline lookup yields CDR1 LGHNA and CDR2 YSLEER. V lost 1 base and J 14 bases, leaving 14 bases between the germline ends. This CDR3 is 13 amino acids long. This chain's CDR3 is CASSQGQGRVLFF. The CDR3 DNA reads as TGCGCCAGCAGCCAAGGGCAGGGCAGGGTCCTGTTTTTT.

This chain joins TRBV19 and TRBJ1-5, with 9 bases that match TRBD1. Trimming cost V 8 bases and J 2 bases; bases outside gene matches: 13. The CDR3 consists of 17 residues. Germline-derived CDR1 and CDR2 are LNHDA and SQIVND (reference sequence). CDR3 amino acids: CASFGRTGVFGNQPQHF. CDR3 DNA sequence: TGTGCCAGTTTCGGGAGGACAGGGGTGTTCGGCAATCAGCCCCAGCATTTT.

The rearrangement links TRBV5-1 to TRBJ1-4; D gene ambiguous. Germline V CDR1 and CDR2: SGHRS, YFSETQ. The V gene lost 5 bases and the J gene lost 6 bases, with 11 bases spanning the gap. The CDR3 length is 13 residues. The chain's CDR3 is CASRRVLDEKLFF. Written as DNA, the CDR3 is TGCGCCAGCAGACGGGTACTCGATGAAAAACTGTTTTTT.

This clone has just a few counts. CDR3 sequence reads: CAIRRLAGGITYEQYF. Here the CDR3 DNA reads TGTGCCATCAGGAGACTAGCGGGAGGCATAACCTACGAGCAGTACTTC. This rearrangement joins TRBV10-3 to TRBJ2-7; 13 bases are shared with TRBD2. After removal of 6 bases from V and 2 bases from J, the junction contained 7 bases not matched to a gene. The germline V gene has CDR1 ENHRY and CDR2 SYGVKD. This CDR3 is built from 16 residues.

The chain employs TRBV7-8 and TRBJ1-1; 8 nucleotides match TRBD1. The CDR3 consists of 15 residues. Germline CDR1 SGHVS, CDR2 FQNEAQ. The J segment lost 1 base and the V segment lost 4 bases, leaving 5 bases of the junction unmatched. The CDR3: CASSSRQGRNTEAFF. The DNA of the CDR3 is TGTGCCAGCAGCTCCCGACAGGGGCGGAACACTGAAGCTTTCTTT.

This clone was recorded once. The CDR3 nucleotides are TGTGCCTGGAGTGGATGGGGAGAGTACACCGGGGAGCTGTTTTTT. As protein: CAWSGWGEYTGELFF. The genes are TRBV30 and TRBJ2-2; D possibly corresponds to TRBD2 (5 bases). This CDR3 spans 15 amino acids. The germline V gene has CDR1 GTSNPN and CDR2 SVGIG (reference sequence). V gave up 1 base and J gave up 3 bases, with 12 bases separating them.

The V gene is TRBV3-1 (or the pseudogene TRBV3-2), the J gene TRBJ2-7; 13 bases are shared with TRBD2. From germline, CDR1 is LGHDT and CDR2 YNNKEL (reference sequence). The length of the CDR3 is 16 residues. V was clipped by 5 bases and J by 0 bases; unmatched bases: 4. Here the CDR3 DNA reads TGTGCCAGCAGCGGACTAGCGGGGGTTTACTCCTACGAGCAGTACTTC. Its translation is CASSGLAGVYSYEQYF.

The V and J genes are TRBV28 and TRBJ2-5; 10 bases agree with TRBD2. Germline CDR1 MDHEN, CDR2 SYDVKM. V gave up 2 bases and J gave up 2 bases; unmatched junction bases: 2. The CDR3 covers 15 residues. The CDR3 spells CASSLGLAVQETQYF. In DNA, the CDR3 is TGTGCCAGCAGTTTAGGACTAGCGGTACAAGAGACCCAGTACTTC.

CDR3 protein: CASSLGGGVETQYF. The CDR3 bases are TGTGCCAGCAGCTTGGGAGGCGGGGTAGAGACCCAGTACTTC. J is TRBJ2-5 and V is TRBV5-4; tentative D call: TRBD2 (6 bases). Looked up from germline, CDR1 is SGHNT and CDR2 is YYREEE (reference sequence). V lost 0 bases and J lost 4, with 10 bases in between. The CDR3 has 14 amino acids.

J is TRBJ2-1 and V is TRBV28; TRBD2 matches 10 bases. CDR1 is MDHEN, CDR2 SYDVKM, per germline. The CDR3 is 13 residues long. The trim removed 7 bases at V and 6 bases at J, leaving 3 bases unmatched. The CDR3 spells CASTGLAFNEQFF. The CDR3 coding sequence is TGTGCCAGCACGGGACTAGCGTTCAATGAGCAGTTCTTC.

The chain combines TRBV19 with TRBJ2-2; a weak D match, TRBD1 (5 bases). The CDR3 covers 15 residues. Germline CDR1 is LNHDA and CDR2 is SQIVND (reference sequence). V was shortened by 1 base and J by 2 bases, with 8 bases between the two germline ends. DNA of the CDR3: TGTGCCAGTAGTATAGGGGGCAGCAACACCGGGGAGCTGTTTTTT. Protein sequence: CASSIGGSNTGELFF.

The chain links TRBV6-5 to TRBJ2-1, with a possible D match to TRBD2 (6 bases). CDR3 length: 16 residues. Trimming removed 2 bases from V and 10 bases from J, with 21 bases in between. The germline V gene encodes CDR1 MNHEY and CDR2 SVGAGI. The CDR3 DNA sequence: TGTGCCAGCAGTTACGGGGGGACGGGGCTCCGGCGGGAGCAGTTCTTC. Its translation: CASSYGGTGLRREQFF.

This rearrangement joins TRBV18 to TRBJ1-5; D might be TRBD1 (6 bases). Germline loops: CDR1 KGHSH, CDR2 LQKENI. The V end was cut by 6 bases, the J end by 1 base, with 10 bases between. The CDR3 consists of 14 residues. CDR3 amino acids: CASSSGDSNQPQHF. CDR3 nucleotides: TGTGCCAGCTCCTCAGGGGACAGCAATCAGCCCCAGCATTTT.

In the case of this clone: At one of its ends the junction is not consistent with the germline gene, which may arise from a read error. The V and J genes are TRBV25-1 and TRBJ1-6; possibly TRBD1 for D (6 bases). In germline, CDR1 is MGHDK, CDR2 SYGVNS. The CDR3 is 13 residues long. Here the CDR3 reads CASMNRDNSPLHF. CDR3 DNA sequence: TGTGCCAGCATGAACAGGGATAACTCACCCCTCCACTTT.

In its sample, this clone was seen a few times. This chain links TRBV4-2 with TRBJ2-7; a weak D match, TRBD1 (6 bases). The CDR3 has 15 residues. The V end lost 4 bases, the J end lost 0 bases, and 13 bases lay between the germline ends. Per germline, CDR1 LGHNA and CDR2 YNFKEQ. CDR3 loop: CASSRLGQLSYEQYF. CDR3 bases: TGTGCCAGCAGCCGGCTAGGACAGCTCTCCTACGAGCAGTACTTC.

The CDR3 DNA is TGTGCCAGCAGCTTGGGACAGCCGCACACCGGGGAGCTGTTTTTT. Translated, it gives CASSLGQPHTGELFF. This chain links TRBV5-6 with TRBJ2-2; the D gene is possibly TRBD1 (5 bases). V was trimmed by 0 bases and J by 3 bases, leaving 9 bases between them. Germline V gene sequence: CDR1 SGHDT, CDR2 YYEEEE. CDR3 length: 15 amino acids.

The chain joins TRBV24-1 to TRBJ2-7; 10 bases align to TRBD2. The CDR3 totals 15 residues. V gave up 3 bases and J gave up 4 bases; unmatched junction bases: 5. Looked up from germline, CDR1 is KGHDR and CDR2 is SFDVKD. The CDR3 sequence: CATSDTASGSYEQYF. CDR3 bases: TGTGCCACCAGTGATACTGCTAGCGGGAGTTACGAGCAGTACTTC.

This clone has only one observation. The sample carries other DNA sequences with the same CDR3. The CDR3 loop is CASSYSGGAEQYF. DNA of the CDR3: TGTGCCAGCAGTTACTCAGGGGGAGCCGAGCAGTACTTC. This chain joins TRBV6-5 and TRBJ2-7; tentatively, D is TRBD1 (6 bases). Trimming cost V 0 bases and J 6 bases, with 9 bases left between them. Germline V gene lookup returns CDR1 MNHEY and CDR2 SVGAGI. The CDR3 runs 13 residues.

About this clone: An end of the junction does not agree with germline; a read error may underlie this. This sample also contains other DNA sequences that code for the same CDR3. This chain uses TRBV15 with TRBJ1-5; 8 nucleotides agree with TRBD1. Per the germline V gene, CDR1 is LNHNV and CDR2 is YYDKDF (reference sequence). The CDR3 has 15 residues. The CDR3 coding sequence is TGTGCTACCAGCAGAGATCCGACAGGGGATCAGCCCCAGCATTTT. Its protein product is CATSRDPTGDQPQHF. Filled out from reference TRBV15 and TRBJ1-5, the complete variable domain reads DAMVIQNPRYQVTQFGKPVTLSCSQTLNHNVMYWYQQKSSQAPKLLFHYYDKDFNNEADTPDNFQSRRPNTSFCFLDIRSPGLGDTAMYLCATSRDPTGDQPQHFGDGTRLSIL.

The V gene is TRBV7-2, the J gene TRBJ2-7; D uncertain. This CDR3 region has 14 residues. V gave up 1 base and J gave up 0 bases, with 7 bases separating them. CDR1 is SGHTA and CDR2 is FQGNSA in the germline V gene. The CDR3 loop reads CASSLGTSSYEQYF. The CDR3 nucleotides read TGTGCCAGCAGCTTAGGTACGAGCTCCTACGAGCAGTACTTC. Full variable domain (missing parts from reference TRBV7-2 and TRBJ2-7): GAGVSQSPSNKVTEKGKDVELRCDPISGHTALYWYRQSLGQGLEFLIYFQGNSAPDKSGLPSDRFSAERTGGSVSTLTIQRTQQEDSAVYLCASSLGTSSYEQYFGPGTRLTVT.

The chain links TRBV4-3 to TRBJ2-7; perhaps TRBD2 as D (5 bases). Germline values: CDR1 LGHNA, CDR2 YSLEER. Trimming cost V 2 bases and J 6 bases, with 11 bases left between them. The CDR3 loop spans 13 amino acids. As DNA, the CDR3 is TGCGCCAGCAGCCAACGCCCGGGATCCGAGCAGTACTTC. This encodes CASSQRPGSEQYF.

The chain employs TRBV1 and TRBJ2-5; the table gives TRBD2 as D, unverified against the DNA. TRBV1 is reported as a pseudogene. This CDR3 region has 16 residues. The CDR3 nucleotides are TGCACCAGCAGCCAGTTAGGACTAGCCCAACAAGAGACCCAGTACTTC. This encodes CTSSQLGLAQQETQYF.

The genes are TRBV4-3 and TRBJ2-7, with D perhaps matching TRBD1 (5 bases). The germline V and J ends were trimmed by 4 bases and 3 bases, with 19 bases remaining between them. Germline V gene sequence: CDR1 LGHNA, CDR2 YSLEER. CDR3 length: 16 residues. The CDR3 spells CASSPGPRQSYYEQYF. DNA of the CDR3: TGCGCCAGCAGCCCAGGCCCAAGACAGAGCTACTACGAGCAGTACTTC.

CDR3 loop: CASSQSYRGLAGQSTGELFF. The CDR3, as DNA: TGCGCCAGCAGTCAATCCTATAGAGGACTAGCGGGGCAAAGCACCGGGGAGCTGTTTTTT. This chain links TRBV23-1 with TRBJ2-2; 12 bases are shared with TRBD2. TRBV23-1 is assigned to the ORF class and has an uncertain function. V lost 0 bases and J lost 4; bases outside the gene matches: 12. CDR3 size: 20 residues.

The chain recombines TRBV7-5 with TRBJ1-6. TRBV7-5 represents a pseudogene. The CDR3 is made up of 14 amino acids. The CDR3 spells CARSLYDFPGRLHF. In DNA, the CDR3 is TGTGCCAGAAGCCTATACGACTTTCCCGGCCGCCTCCACTTT.

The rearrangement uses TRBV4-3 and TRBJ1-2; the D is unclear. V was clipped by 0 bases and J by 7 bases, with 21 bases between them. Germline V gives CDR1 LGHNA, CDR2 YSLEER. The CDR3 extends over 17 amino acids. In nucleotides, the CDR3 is TGCGCCAGCAGCCAAGACTCGGGTCGGGTTTTCTTCCGTGGCTACACCTTC. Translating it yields CASSQDSGRVFFRGYTF.

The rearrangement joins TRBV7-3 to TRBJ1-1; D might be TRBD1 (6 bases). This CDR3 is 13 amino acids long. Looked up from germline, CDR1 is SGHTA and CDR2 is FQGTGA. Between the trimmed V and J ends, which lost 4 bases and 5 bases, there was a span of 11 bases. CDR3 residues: CASSSQGVTEAFF. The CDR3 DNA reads TGTGCCAGCAGCTCACAGGGAGTAACTGAAGCTTTCTTT. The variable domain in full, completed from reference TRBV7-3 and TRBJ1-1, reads GAGVSQTPSNKVTEKGKYVELRCDPISGHTALYWYRQSLGQGPEFLIYFQGTGAADDSGLPNDRFFAVRPEGSVSTLKIQRTERGDSAVYLCASSSQGVTEAFFGQGTRLTVV.

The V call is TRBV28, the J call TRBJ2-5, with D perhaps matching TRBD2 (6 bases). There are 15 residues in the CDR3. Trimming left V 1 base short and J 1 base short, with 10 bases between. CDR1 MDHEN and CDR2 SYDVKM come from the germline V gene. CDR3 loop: CASSLYGGPQETQYF. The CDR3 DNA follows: TGTGCCAGCAGTTTATACGGGGGACCCCAAGAGACCCAGTACTTC.

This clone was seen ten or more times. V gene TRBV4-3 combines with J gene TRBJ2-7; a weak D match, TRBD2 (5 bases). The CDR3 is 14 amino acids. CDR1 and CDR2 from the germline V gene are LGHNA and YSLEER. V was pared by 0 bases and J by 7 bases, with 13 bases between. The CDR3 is CASSQDRIAREQYF. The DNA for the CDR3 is TGCGCCAGCAGCCAAGATAGAATAGCGCGGGAGCAGTACTTC.